The next 29 T cell receptor beta chains were all read from a single sample in a study of identical twins. TCRdb passed the 5' RACE reads through MiXCR, listing each CDR3 protein once. The sample has about 210,000 distinct CDR3 sequences, approximately 9% seen once. Sequenced: memory (CD45RO+) T cells sorted from blood. The source of these receptors is a woman aged 18-30 years in good health.

This clonotype came up many times. The chain combines TRBV5-6 with TRBJ2-1, with 8 bases identical to TRBD2. Germline V gives CDR1 SGHDT, CDR2 YYEEEE. V shed 4 bases, J shed 2 bases, and the junction held 5 bases outside the gene matches. The CDR3 sequence is 15 residues long. DNA for the CDR3: TGTGCCAGCAGCGCGGGGGGTCCCGCCTACAATGAGCAGTTCTTC. Translation gives CASSAGGPAYNEQFF.

The chain is built from TRBV15 and TRBJ2-1; D call uncertain. The V end lost 1 base, the J end lost 15 bases, and 10 bases lay between the germline ends. CDR3 length: 11 residues. Germline CDR1 LNHNV, CDR2 YYDKDF (reference sequence). CDR3 region: CATSRGEQRFF. CDR3 in DNA: TGTGCCACCAGCAGAGGTGAGCAGCGGTTCTTC. The full variable domain, completed using reference TRBV15 and TRBJ2-1, is DAMVIQNPRYQVTQFGKPVTLSCSQTLNHNVMYWYQQKSSQAPKLLFHYYDKDFNNEADTPDNFQSRRPNTSFCFLDIRSPGLGDTAMYLCATSRGEQRFFGPGTRLTVL.

This clonotype was counted between two and nine times. The rearrangement joins TRBV9 to TRBJ2-2; 12 bases are a match to TRBD2. Per germline, CDR1 SGDLS and CDR2 YYNGEE. The CDR3 has 15 residues. The V and J ends lost 6 bases and 5 bases, in that order; junction bases with no gene match: 5. CDR3 nucleotides: TGTGCCAGCACCCGACTAGCGGGAGATACCGGGGAGCTGTTTTTT. This translates into CASTRLAGDTGELFF.

A few counts support this clonotype. The chain joins TRBV5-1 to TRBJ1-2; 7 nucleotides line up with TRBD1. The germline CDR1 and CDR2 sequences are SGHRS and YFSETQ. V was clipped by 5 bases and J by 4 bases; unmatched bases: 8. The CDR3 loop spans 14 amino acids. CDR3 sequence reads: CASRPSTGSYGYTF. CDR3 bases: TGCGCCAGCAGGCCATCGACAGGGAGCTATGGCTACACCTTC.

There are a few counts of this clonotype. The V gene is TRBV7-8, the J gene TRBJ2-7; 9 bases line up with TRBD1. Germline trimming cut 5 bases from V and 6 bases from J; bases unmatched to any gene: 14. This CDR3 has 16 residues. Germline-derived CDR1 and CDR2 are SGHVS and FQNEAQ. The CDR3 is CASSPRDLTGGPEQYF. Written as DNA, the CDR3 is TGTGCCAGCAGCCCGCGGGACCTTACAGGGGGCCCCGAGCAGTACTTC.

This clonotype was picked up a small number of times. The chain links TRBV3-1 to TRBJ2-1; unclear D gene. Looked up from germline, CDR1 is LGHDT and CDR2 is YNNKEL (reference sequence). The CDR3 totals 13 residues. Trimming took 0 bases from V and 5 from J, leaving 5 bases between them. CDR3 region: CASSQDLNNEQFF. DNA for the CDR3: TGTGCCAGCAGCCAAGATTTAAACAATGAGCAGTTCTTC.

This clonotype was counted many times. Mismatch with germline at one junction end may stem from a read error. This chain connects TRBV9 to TRBJ2-1, with a tentative D call TRBD2 (5 bases). The CDR3 spans 16 residues. CDR1 SGDLS and CDR2 YYNGEE come from the germline V gene. CDR3 region: CASSVQPGFSHNEQFF. CDR3 coding DNA: TGTGCCAGCAGCGTCCAACCGGGGTTCTCCCACAATGAGCAGTTCTTC.

This clonotype was counted once. The chain carries TRBV11-2 and TRBJ2-3; tentatively, D is TRBD2 (5 bases). The CDR3 sequence is 17 residues long. Trimming stripped 4 bases from V and 3 bases from J, with 20 bases between. Germline-derived CDR1 and CDR2 are SGHAT and FQNNGV. This chain's CDR3 is CASSSIGGAVGTDTQYF. The CDR3 nucleotides are TGTGCCAGCAGCTCCATAGGCGGAGCGGTGGGAACAGATACGCAGTATTTT.

At least ten counts were recorded for this clonotype. The V call is TRBV2, the J call TRBJ2-5; no reliable D call. The CDR3 totals 10 residues. The V gene's germline CDR1 is SNHLY and CDR2 FYNNEI. V lost 6 bases to trimming and J lost 5 bases, with 4 bases between them. The CDR3 bases are TGTGCCAGCAGGGGGGAGACCCAGTACTTC. It encodes CASRGETQYF.

This clonotype appeared many times. This chain joins TRBV5-6 and TRBJ2-3; 9 bases match TRBD2. V dropped 2 bases and J dropped 2; count of bases not matched to a gene: 3. Germline V CDR1 and CDR2: SGHDT, YYEEEE. The CDR3 extends over 15 amino acids. For the CDR3, the DNA is TGTGCCAGCAGCTTAGCGGGAGGAATCACAGATACGCAGTATTTT. As protein: CASSLAGGITDTQYF.

This clonotype has a handful of counts. The V gene is TRBV20-1, the J gene TRBJ1-1; D is undetermined. V dropped 3 bases and J dropped 4 bases, with 9 bases sitting between them. The CDR3 is made up of 12 amino acids. In germline, CDR1 is DFQATT, CDR2 SNEGSKA (reference sequence). The CDR3 DNA sequence: TGCAGTGCTAGCGACGGCCCCACTGAAGCTTTCTTT. Translated: CSASDGPTEAFF.

J is TRBJ2-3 and V is TRBV5-1, with a tentative D call TRBD2 (5 bases). Germline lookup yields CDR1 SGHRS and CDR2 YFSETQ. Trimming cost V 2 bases and J 5 bases, with 15 bases left between them. The CDR3 covers 15 residues. CDR3 DNA sequence: TGCGCCAGCAGCTTAACGGGAAGGGCAGGAGATACGCAGTATTTT. This translates into CASSLTGRAGDTQYF. The entire variable domain, with the rest obtained from reference TRBV5-1 and TRBJ2-3, is as follows: KAGVTQTPRYLIKTRGQQVTLSCSPISGHRSVSWYQQTPGQGLQFLFEYFSETQRNKGNFPGRFSGRQFSNSRSEMNVSTLELGDSALYLCASSLTGRAGDTQYFGPGTRLTVL.

J is TRBJ1-6 and V is TRBV12-3 or TRBV12-4, with D tentatively TRBD1 (6 bases). Trimming removed 6 bases from V and 0 bases from J, with 15 bases in between. The CDR3 consists of 17 residues. For the CDR3, the DNA is TGTGCCAGCAGAAGCCGACAGGAGAGCTCCTATAATTCACCCCTCCACTTT. Its protein is CASRSRQESSYNSPLHF.

The chain carries TRBV12-3 or TRBV12-4 and TRBJ2-1; D not resolved. Trimming pared 6 bases from V and 6 bases from J, leaving 6 bases between. This CDR3 spans 11 amino acids. The CDR3 reads CASSRTNEQFF. For the CDR3, the DNA is TGTGCCAGCAGCCGTACCAATGAGCAGTTCTTC.

The V call is TRBV12-3 or TRBV12-4, the J call TRBJ1-1; D gene uncertain. V lost 5 bases to trimming and J lost 10 bases, with 14 bases between them. The CDR3 extends over 12 amino acids. DNA for the CDR3: TGTGCCAGCAGTCCAGGTCTAGGTCCAGCTTTCTTT. Protein product: CASSPGLGPAFF.

This rearrangement joins TRBV4-2 to TRBJ2-1; TRBD2 matches at 10 bases. CDR1 is LGHNA and CDR2 is YNFKEQ in the germline V gene. With 4 bases clipped from V and 10 bases from J, the junction kept 19 bases outside the gene matches. The length of the CDR3 is 18 residues. The CDR3 region is CASSPGRESSGSTEEQFF. CDR3 sequence (DNA): TGTGCCAGCAGCCCCGGTAGAGAATCTAGCGGGAGTACGGAGGAGCAGTTCTTC.

This clonotype was counted only a few times. The V call is TRBV20-1, the J call TRBJ1-2; D is undetermined. This CDR3 has 15 residues. Germline CDR1 and CDR2: DFQATT and SNEGSKA (reference sequence). The V end was cut by 2 bases, the J end by 4 bases, with 17 bases between. CDR3 region: CSARPGAATSYGYTF. The DNA of the CDR3 is TGCAGTGCTAGACCCGGAGCGGCTACGTCCTATGGCTACACCTTC.

This clonotype was recorded a few times. This chain connects TRBV24-1 to TRBJ2-3; perhaps TRBD2 as D (6 bases). CDR1 and CDR2 from the germline V gene are KGHDR and SFDVKD. The CDR3 is 16 residues long. V was pared by 2 bases and J by 2 bases, with 13 bases between. CDR3 in DNA: TGTGCCACCAGTGATTCCGAGGACTACTTCACAGATACGCAGTATTTT. Amino acid sequence: CATSDSEDYFTDTQYF.

The J gene is TRBJ2-7, the V gene TRBV12-3 or TRBV12-4; TRBD1 matches 7 bases. The CDR3 consists of 14 residues. V trimming: 5 bases; J trimming: 4 bases; junction bases outside the gene matches: 8. The CDR3 reads CASSLIEGAYEQYF. The CDR3 bases are TGTGCCAGCAGTCTAATAGAGGGGGCGTACGAGCAGTACTTC.

This clonotype was observed a handful of times. V is TRBV20-1 and J is TRBJ2-7, with D tentatively TRBD1 or TRBD2 (5 bases each). CDR3 size: 14 residues. Germline V gene sequence: CDR1 DFQATT, CDR2 SNEGSKA (reference sequence). Trimming removed 1 base from V and 6 bases from J, with 16 bases in between. CDR3: CSARAGPNTAEQYF. CDR3 DNA sequence: TGCAGTGCTAGAGCGGGACCAAATACGGCCGAGCAGTACTTC.

This clonotype has only a few counts. The V call is TRBV7-9, the J call TRBJ2-1, with TRBD2 matching over 8 bases. The germline V gene has CDR1 SEHNR and CDR2 FQNEAQ (reference sequence). The CDR3 runs to 13 residues. Germline trimming cut 10 bases from V and 7 bases from J; bases unmatched to any gene: 9. CDR3 loop: CATSAGVENEQFF. The CDR3 bases are TGTGCCACCTCAGCGGGAGTAGAGAATGAGCAGTTCTTC. The full variable domain, rest sourced from reference TRBV7-9 and TRBJ2-1, is DTGVSQNPRHKITKRGQNVTFRCDPISEHNRLYWYRQTLGQGPEFLTYFQNEAQLEKSRLLSDRFSAERPKGSFSTLEIQRTEQGDSAMYLCATSAGVENEQFFGPGTRLTVL.

This chain links TRBV20-1 with TRBJ1-1; 8 nucleotides match TRBD1. Unmatched junction bases numbered 8, after V lost 1 base and J lost 4 bases. The length of the CDR3 is 15 residues. Germline assignment: CDR1 DFQATT and CDR2 SNEGSKA (reference sequence). The CDR3 region is CSARGAGGLATEAFF. The CDR3 DNA reads TGCAGTGCTAGAGGGGCAGGGGGCTTGGCCACTGAAGCTTTCTTT.

This sequence joins TRBV5-1 and TRBJ2-7; 7 nucleotides agree with TRBD1. Germline CDR1 SGHRS, CDR2 YFSETQ. V was clipped by 5 bases and J by 4 bases; unmatched bases: 15. The CDR3 is made up of 16 amino acids. CDR3 residues: CASRPSTWDSLYEQYF. CDR3 nucleotide sequence: TGCGCCAGCAGACCCTCCACCTGGGACAGCCTTTACGAGCAGTACTTC. Variable domain in full (rest from reference TRBV5-1 and TRBJ2-7): KAGVTQTPRYLIKTRGQQVTLSCSPISGHRSVSWYQQTPGQGLQFLFEYFSETQRNKGNFPGRFSGRQFSNSRSEMNVSTLELGDSALYLCASRPSTWDSLYEQYFGPGTRLTVT.

The rearrangement uses TRBV6-5 and TRBJ1-1; D ambiguous. CDR3 size: 12 residues. Germline CDR1 MNHEY, CDR2 SVGAGI. With 7 bases removed from V and 0 bases from J, the gap between germline ends came to 6 bases. Here the CDR3 reads CASKRMNTEAFF. In nucleotides, the CDR3 is TGTGCCAGCAAGAGGATGAACACTGAAGCTTTCTTT.

This clonotype was recorded a few times. The chain employs TRBV7-9 and TRBJ2-7; D unresolved. The CDR3 runs to 13 residues. Germline CDR1 and CDR2: SEHNR and FQNEAQ (reference sequence). V lost 3 bases, J lost 2 bases, and 8 bases lay in between. The CDR3 is CASSFDIPYEQYF. CDR3 coding DNA: TGTGCCAGCAGCTTCGACATACCCTACGAGCAGTACTTC.

This clonotype was detected ten times or more. The V gene is TRBV29-1, the J gene TRBJ1-4; TRBD1 matches 7 bases. V was pared by 7 bases and J by 3 bases, with 11 bases of the junction left unmatched. This CDR3 comprises 15 residues. The germline gives CDR1 SQVTM, CDR2 ANQGSEA. The CDR3 is CSDLDPGTANEKLFF. For the CDR3, the DNA is TGCAGCGACTTAGATCCCGGGACAGCTAATGAAAAACTGTTTTTT.

By proportion, this clonotype is medium-sized (0.01 to 0.1%). The chain joins TRBV4-3 to TRBJ1-6; D is unclear. The CDR3 extends over 16 amino acids. V was cut by 0 bases and J by 9 bases, with 15 bases left in between. The V gene's germline CDR1 is LGHNA and CDR2 YSLEER. CDR3 residues: CASSQDRNGVGSPLHF. The CDR3 region has the DNA TGCGCCAGCAGCCAAGATCGTAACGGCGTCGGTTCACCCCTCCACTTT.

This clonotype was observed at least ten times. The CDR3 sequence: CASSESSGPYEQYF. The CDR3 DNA is TGCGCCAGCAGTGAGTCGAGCGGACCCTACGAGCAGTACTTC. The chain links TRBV10-2 to TRBJ2-7; D is perhaps TRBD2 (5 bases). Germline V gene data show CDR1 as WSHSY and CDR2 as SAAADI. V shed 0 bases and J shed 2 bases, with 8 bases lying between them. The CDR3 is 14 residues long.

The V and J genes are TRBV10-3 and TRBJ2-7; 8 bases align to TRBD2. The CDR3 spans 15 residues. Germline lookup yields CDR1 ENHRY and CDR2 SYGVKD. V trimming: 2 bases; J trimming: 2 bases; junction bases outside the gene matches: 5. As DNA, the CDR3 is TGTGCCATCAGTGAGCGGGGGGGGCCGACCTACGAGCAGTACTTC. Amino acid sequence: CAISERGGPTYEQYF.